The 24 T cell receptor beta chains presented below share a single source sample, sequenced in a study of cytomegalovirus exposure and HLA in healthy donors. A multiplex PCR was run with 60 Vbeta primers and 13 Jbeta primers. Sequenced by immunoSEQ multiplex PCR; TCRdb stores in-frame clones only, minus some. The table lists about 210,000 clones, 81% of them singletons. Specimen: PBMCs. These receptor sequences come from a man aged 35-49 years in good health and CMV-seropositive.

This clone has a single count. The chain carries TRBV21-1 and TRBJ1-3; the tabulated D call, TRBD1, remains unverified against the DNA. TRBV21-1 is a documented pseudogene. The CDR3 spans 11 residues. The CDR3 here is CASSPGTDRRF. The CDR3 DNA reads TGTGCCAGCAGCCCCGGGACAGATAGGAGGTTT.

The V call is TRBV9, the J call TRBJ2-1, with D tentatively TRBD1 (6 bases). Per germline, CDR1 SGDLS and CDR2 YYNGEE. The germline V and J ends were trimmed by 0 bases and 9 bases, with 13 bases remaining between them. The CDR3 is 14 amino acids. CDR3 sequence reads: CASSVGAGAREQFF. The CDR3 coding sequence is TGTGCCAGCAGCGTAGGGGCAGGGGCCCGTGAGCAGTTCTTC.

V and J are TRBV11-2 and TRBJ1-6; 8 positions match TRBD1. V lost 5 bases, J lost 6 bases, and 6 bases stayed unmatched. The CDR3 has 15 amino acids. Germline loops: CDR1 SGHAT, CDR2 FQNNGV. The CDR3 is CASSSGQGGNSPLHF. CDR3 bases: TGTGCCAGCAGCAGTGGACAGGGAGGTAATTCACCCCTCCACTTT.

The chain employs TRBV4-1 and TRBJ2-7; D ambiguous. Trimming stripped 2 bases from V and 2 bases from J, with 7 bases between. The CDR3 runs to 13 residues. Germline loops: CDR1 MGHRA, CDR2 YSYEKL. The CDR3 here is CASSQQVAYEQYF. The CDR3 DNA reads TGCGCCAGCAGCCAACAGGTCGCCTACGAGCAGTACTTC.

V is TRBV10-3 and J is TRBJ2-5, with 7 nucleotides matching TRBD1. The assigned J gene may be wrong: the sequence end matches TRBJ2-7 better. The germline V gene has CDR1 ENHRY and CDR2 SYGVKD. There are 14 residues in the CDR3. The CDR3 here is CAISVQGIGSEQYF. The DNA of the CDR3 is TGTGCCATCAGTGTACAGGGGATAGGGAGCGAGCAGTACTTC.

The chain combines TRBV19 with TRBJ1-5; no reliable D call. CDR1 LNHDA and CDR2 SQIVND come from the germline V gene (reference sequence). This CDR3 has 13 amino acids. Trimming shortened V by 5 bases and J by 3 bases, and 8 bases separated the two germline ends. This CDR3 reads CASSGQVNQPQHF. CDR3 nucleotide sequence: TGTGCCAGTAGTGGGCAGGTCAATCAGCCCCAGCATTTT.

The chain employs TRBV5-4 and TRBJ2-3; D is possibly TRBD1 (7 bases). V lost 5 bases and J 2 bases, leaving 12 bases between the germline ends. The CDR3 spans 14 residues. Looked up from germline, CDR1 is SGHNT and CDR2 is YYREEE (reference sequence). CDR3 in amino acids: CASRAGQSTDTQYF. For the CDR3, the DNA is TGTGCCAGCAGGGCGGGACAGTCCACAGATACGCAGTATTTT.

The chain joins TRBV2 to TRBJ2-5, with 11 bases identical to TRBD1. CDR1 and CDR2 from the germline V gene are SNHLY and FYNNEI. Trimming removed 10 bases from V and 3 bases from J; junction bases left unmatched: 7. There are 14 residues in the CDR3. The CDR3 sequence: CATTGTGGEETQYF. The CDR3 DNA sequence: TGTGCCACCACCGGGACAGGGGGGGAAGAGACCCAGTACTTC.

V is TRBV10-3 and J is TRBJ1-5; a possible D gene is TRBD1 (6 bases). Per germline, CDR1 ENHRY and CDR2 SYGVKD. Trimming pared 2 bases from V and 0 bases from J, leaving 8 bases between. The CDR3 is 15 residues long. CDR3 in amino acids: CAISEGTLSNQPQHF. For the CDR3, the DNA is TGTGCCATCAGTGAGGGGACACTTAGCAATCAGCCCCAGCATTTT.

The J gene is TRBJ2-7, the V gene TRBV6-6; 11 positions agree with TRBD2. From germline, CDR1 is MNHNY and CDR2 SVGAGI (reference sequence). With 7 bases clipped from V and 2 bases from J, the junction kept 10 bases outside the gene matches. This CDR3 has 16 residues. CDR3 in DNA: TGTGCCAGCATTGGGCTAGCGGGAGGAGGCCCCTACGAGCAGTACTTC. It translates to CASIGLAGGGPYEQYF.

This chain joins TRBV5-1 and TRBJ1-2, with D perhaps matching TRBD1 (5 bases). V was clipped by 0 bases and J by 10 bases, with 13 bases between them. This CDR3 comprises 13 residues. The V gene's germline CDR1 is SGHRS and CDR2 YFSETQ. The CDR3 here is CASSLEAGDVYTF. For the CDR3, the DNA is TGCGCCAGCAGCTTGGAGGCGGGGGACGTCTACACCTTC.

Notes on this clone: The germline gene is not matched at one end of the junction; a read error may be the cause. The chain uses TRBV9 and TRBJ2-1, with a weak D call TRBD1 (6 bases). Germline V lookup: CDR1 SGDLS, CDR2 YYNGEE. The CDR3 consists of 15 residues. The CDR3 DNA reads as TGTGCCAGCAGCGTAGTACAGGGAGTCTACGATGAGCAGTTCTTC. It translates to CASSVVQGVYDEQFF.

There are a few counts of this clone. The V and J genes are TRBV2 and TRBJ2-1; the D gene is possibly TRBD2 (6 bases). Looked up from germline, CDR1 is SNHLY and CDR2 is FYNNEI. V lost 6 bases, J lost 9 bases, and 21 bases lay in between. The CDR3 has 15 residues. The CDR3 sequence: CASSTRDSPSLEQFF. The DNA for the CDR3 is TGTGCCAGCAGCACCCGGGACTCACCTTCACTTGAGCAGTTCTTC.

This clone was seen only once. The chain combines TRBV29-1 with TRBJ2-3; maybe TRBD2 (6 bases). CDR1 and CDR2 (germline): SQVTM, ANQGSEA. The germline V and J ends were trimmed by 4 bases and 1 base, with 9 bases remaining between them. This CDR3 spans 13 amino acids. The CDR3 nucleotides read TGCAGCGTTGGGGGGGTTGGCACAGATACGCAGTATTTT. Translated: CSVGGVGTDTQYF.

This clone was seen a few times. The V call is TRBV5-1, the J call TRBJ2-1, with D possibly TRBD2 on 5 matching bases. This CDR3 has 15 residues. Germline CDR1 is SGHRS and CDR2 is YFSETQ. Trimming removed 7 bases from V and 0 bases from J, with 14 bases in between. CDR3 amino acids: CASSPGEASYNEQFF. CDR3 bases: TGCGCCAGCTCCCCCGGGGAAGCCTCCTACAATGAGCAGTTCTTC.

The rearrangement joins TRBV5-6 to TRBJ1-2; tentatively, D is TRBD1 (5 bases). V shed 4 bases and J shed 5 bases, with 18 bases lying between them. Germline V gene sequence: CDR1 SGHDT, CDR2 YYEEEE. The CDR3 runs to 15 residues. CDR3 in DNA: TGTGCCAGCAGCCCCCTGAACCAGGGAATTTATGGCTACACCTTC. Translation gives CASSPLNQGIYGYTF.

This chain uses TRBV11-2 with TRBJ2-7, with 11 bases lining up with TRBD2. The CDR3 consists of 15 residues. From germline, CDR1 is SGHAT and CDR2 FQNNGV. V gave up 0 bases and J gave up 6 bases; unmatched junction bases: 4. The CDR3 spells CASSLELAGALEQYF. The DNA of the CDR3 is TGTGCCAGCAGCTTAGAACTAGCGGGAGCTCTCGAGCAGTACTTC. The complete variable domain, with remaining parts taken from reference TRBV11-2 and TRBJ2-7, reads EAGVAQSPRYKIIEKRQSVAFWCNPISGHATLYWYQQILGQGPKLLIQFQNNGVVDDSQLPKDRFSAERLKGVDSTLKIQPAKLEDSAVYLCASSLELAGALEQYFGPGTRLTVT.

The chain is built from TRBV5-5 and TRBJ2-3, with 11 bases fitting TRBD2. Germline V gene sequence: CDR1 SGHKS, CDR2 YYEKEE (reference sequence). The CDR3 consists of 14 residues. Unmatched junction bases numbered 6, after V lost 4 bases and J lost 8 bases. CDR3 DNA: TGTGCCAGCAGCCGGCTAGCGGGGGGCACTACGCAGTATTTT. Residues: CASSRLAGGTTQYF. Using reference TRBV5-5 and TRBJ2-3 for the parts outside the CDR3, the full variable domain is DAGVTQSPTHLIKTRGQQVTLRCSPISGHKSVSWYQQVLGQGPQFIFQYYEKEERGRGNFPDRFSARQFPNYSSELNVNALLLGDSALYLCASSRLAGGTTQYFGPGTRLTVL.

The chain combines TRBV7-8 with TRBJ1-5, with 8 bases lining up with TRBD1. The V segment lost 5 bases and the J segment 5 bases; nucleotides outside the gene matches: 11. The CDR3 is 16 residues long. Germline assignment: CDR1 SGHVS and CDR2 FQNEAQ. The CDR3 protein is CASSASAGGADQPQHF. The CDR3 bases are TGTGCCAGCAGCGCATCCGCAGGGGGCGCCGATCAGCCCCAGCATTTT. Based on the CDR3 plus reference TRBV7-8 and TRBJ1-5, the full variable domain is GAGVSQSPRYKVAKRGQDVALRCDPISGHVSLFWYQQALGQGPEFLTYFQNEAQLDKSGLPSDRFFAERPEGSVSTLKIQRTQQEDSAVYLCASSASAGGADQPQHFGDGTRLSIL.

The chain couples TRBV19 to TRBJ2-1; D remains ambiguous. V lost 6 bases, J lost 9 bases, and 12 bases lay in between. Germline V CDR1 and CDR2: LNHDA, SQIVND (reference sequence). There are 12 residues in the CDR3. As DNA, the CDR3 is TGTGCCAGTAGACTGAGAGGCGGTGAGCAGTTCTTC. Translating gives CASRLRGGEQFF.

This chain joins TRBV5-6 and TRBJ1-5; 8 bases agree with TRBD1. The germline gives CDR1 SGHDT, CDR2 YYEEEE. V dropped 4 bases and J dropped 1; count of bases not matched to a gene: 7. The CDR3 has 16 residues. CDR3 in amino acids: CASSAGQGTSNQPQHF. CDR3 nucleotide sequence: TGTGCCAGCAGCGCTGGACAGGGAACAAGCAATCAGCCCCAGCATTTT.

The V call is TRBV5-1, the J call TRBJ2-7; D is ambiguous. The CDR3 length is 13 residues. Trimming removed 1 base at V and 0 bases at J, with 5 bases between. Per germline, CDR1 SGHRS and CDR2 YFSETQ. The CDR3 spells CASSLILSYEQYF. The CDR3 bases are TGCGCCAGCAGCTTGATCCTCTCCTACGAGCAGTACTTC.

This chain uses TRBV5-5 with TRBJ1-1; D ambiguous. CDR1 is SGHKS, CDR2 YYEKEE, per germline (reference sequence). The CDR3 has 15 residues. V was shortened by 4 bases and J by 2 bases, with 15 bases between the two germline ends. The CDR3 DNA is TGTGCCAGCAGCCAAGAGTCAAGACACAACACTGAAGCTTTCTTT. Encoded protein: CASSQESRHNTEAFF.

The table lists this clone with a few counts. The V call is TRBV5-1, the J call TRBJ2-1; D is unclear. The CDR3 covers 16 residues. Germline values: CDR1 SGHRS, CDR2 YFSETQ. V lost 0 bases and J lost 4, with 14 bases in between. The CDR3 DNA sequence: TGCGCCAGCAGCTTGGACGTAGGAGCAGTGTACAATGAGCAGTTCTTC. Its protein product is CASSLDVGAVYNEQFF.